This is a list of T cell receptor beta chains from one sample in a study of blood T cells in healthy people across ages. TCRdb itself ran the 5' RACE reads through MiXCR, one entry per CDR3 protein. This table holds 1,500,000 or so distinct CDR3 sequences, approximately 60% found once. The sample was blood. The receptors here all came from a man aged 18-30 years in good health. Both conserved end residues are part of each CDR3. D genes are given only for firm matches. The size entry is marked missing in some rows and otherwise reads once, few, many or a size class.

TRBJ1-4	-	TRBV5-1	TRBD1	CASSAGTGDYEKLFF	TGCGCCAGCAGCGCAGGGACAGGAGATTATGAAAAACTGTTTTTT
TRBJ1-4	-	TRBV6-5	-	CASSYSTGTNEKLFF	TGTGCCAGCAGTTACTCGACAGGAACTAATGAAAAACTGTTTTTT
TRBJ2-7	-	TRBV7-2	TRBD2	CASSQLPGLAGEGENEQYF	TGTGCCAGCAGCCAGTTACCGGGACTAGCGGGAGAGGGGGAAAACGAGCAGTACTTC
TRBJ2-7	once	TRBV20-1	TRBD1	CSAGTGETYEQYF	TGCAGTGCCGGGACAGGTGAAACCTACGAGCAGTACTTC
TRBJ1-2	few	TRBV6-5	-	CASRDSFGDYGYTF	TGTGCCAGCAGAGACAGTTTCGGGGACTATGGCTACACCTTC
TRBJ2-7	few	TRBV29-1	TRBD1	CSVSGTGPYEQYF	TGCAGCGTTTCCGGGACAGGTCCCTACGAGCAGTACTTC
TRBJ1-1	-	TRBV20-1	-	CSARVLGGPTEAFF	TGCAGTGCTAGAGTTCTGGGGGGACCCACTGAAGCTTTCTTT
TRBJ2-7	-	TRBV9	-	CASSVAVSEYEQYF	TGTGCCAGCAGCGTAGCGGTATCGGAGTACGAGCAGTACTTC
TRBJ2-1	few	TRBV7-9	TRBD2	CASSLSLSTLAGDEQFF	TGTGCCAGCAGCTTATCACTCTCTACTTTAGCGGGAGACGAGCAGTTCTTC
TRBJ2-7	-	TRBV27	TRBD1	CASRLQGTAAYEQYF	TGTGCCAGCAGACTACAAGGGACAGCCGCCTACGAGCAGTACTTC
TRBJ2-3	-	TRBV27	-	CASSPGLGGSTQYF	TGTGCCAGCAGCCCGGGTTTGGGGGGCTCTACGCAGTATTTT
TRBJ1-2	few	TRBV4-2	-	CASSQEPGHLYGYTF	TGTGCCAGCAGCCAAGAGCCAGGACATCTGTATGGCTACACCTTC
TRBJ2-1	few	TRBV12-3/TRBV12-4	TRBD2	CASRGLAGGSYNEQFF	TGTGCCAGCAGAGGACTAGCGGGGGGTTCCTACAATGAGCAGTTCTTC
TRBJ2-5	-	TRBV29-1	TRBD2	CSSLPVGGNQETQYF	TGCAGCTCCCTCCCGGTCGGGGGGAACCAAGAGACCCAGTACTTC
TRBJ2-3	-	TRBV20-1	-	CSAPEVVSTDTQYF	TGCAGTGCCCCAGAAGTGGTGAGCACAGATACGCAGTATTTT
TRBJ2-1	once	TRBV20-1	-	CSARRTTRSFEQFF	TGCAGTGCTAGGCGCACCACTAGGAGTTTCGAGCAGTTCTTC
TRBJ2-5	-	TRBV5-6	-	CASSLVGNSQETQYF	TGTGCCAGCAGCTTGGTGGGAAATAGTCAAGAGACCCAGTACTTC
TRBJ2-7	-	TRBV6-2/TRBV6-3	TRBD1	CASSHRGLMDEQYF	TGTGCCAGCAGCCACAGGGGGCTGATGGACGAGCAGTACTTC
TRBJ2-7	-	TRBV11-2	-	CASTRLLTRGFSYEQYF	TGTGCCAGCACCCGACTACTCACCCGGGGCTTCTCCTACGAGCAGTACTTC
TRBJ1-1	-	TRBV7-9	-	CASSQNEGMNTEAFF	TGTGCCAGCAGCCAAAATGAGGGGATGAACACTGAAGCTTTCTTT
TRBJ2-3	few	TRBV11-2	TRBD2	CASSQPGREWPDTQYF	TGTGCCAGCAGCCAGCCAGGGCGGGAGTGGCCAGATACGCAGTATTTT
TRBJ2-1	-	TRBV20-1	-	CSARDLQGNYNEQFF	TGCAGTGCTAGAGATCTCCAGGGAAACTACAATGAGCAGTTCTTC
TRBJ2-7	-	TRBV20-1	-	CSASARSRADEQYF	TGCAGTGCTAGTGCCCGAAGCAGGGCTGACGAGCAGTACTTC
TRBJ1-1	-	TRBV14	-	CASSQGTSPPTRVTEAFF	TGTGCCAGCAGCCAGGGGACGAGCCCCCCGACGAGGGTTACTGAAGCTTTCTTT
TRBJ2-5	-	TRBV28	TRBD1	CASSPPRQGAETQYF	TGTGCCAGCAGCCCCCCCCGCCAGGGGGCGGAGACCCAGTACTTC
TRBJ2-7	-	TRBV6-5	-	CASSYNGDSYEQYF	TGTGCCAGCAGTTACAACGGTGATTCCTACGAGCAGTACTTC
TRBJ1-2	-	TRBV5-1	-	CASSLKGEVGGYTF	TGCGCCAGTAGCTTGAAAGGTGAAGTAGGGGGCTACACCTTC
TRBJ1-2	few	TRBV4-1	-	CASSQDTSGDPYGYTF	TGCGCCAGCAGCCAAGATACCAGCGGGGACCCCTATGGCTACACCTTC
TRBJ2-1	-	TRBV20-1	TRBD2	CSAPLRGAGYNEQFF	TGCAGTGCACCCCTGCGGGGGGCGGGATACAATGAGCAGTTCTTC
TRBJ1-6	-	TRBV6-2/TRBV6-3	-	CATRTDGTWSLHF	TGTGCCACTAGAACAGACGGGACATGGAGCCTCCACTTT
TRBJ2-1	-	TRBV5-1	-	CASRSEGGPSSYNEQFF	TGCGCCAGCAGGTCGGAAGGGGGGCCGAGCTCCTACAATGAGCAGTTCTTC
TRBJ2-1	many	TRBV11-2	-	CASSVRDPYNEQFF	TGTGCCAGCAGCGTCCGGGACCCATACAATGAGCAGTTCTTC
TRBJ2-5	-	TRBV4-1	-	CASSQEGSVETQYF	TGCGCCAGCAGCCAAGAGGGCAGCGTAGAGACCCAGTACTTC
TRBJ2-1	-	TRBV20-1	-	CSARDPERSLDEQFF	TGCAGTGCTAGAGATCCGGAGCGTTCACTAGATGAGCAGTTCTTC
TRBJ2-1	few	TRBV20-1	-	CSALSRTISYNEQFF	TGCAGTGCTCTTTCTAGGACTATCTCCTACAATGAGCAGTTCTTC
TRBJ2-7	-	TRBV10-3	-	CAIRPGPGRLEQYF	TGTGCCATCAGACCGGGACCGGGACGGCTCGAGCAGTACTTC
TRBJ2-7	-	TRBV9	-	CASSGDIGSYEQYF	TGTGCCAGCAGCGGGGACATAGGATCCTACGAGCAGTACTTC
TRBJ2-7	-	TRBV10-1	TRBD2	CASSEPSSGSYSGEQYF	TGCGCCAGCAGTGAGCCGAGTAGCGGGAGTTATTCAGGCGAGCAGTACTTC
TRBJ2-7	few	TRBV7-6	-	CASSLGSTDYEQYF	TGTGCCAGCAGCTTAGGCTCCACGGACTACGAGCAGTACTTC
TRBJ1-2	-	TRBV13	-	CASSFGLLGGGYTF	TGTGCCAGCAGCTTCGGACTCCTCGGGGGGGGCTACACCTTC
TRBJ2-5	-	TRBV5-1	-	CASTRGSGAFGETQYF	TGCGCCAGCACGAGAGGTAGCGGAGCCTTCGGAGAGACCCAGTACTTC